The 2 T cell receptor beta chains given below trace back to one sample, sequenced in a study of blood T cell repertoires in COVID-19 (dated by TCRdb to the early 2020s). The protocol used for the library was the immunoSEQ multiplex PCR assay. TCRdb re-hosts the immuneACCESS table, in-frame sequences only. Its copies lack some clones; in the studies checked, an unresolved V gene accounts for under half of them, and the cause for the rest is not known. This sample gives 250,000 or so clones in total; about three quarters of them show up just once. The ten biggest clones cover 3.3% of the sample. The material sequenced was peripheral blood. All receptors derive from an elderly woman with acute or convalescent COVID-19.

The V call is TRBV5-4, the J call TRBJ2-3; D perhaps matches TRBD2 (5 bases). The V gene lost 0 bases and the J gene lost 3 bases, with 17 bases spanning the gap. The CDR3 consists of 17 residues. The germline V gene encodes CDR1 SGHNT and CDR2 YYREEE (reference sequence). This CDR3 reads CASSLGTSRTTTDTQYF. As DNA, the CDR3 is TGTGCCAGCAGCTTGGGTACTAGTAGGACCACGACAGATACGCAGTATTTT. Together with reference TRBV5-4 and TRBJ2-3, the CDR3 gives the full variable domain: ETGVTQSPTHLIKTRGQQVTLRCSSQSGHNTVSWYQQALGQGPQFIFQYYREEENGRGNFPPRFSGLQFPNYSSELNVNALELDDSALYLCASSLGTSRTTTDTQYFGPGTRLTVL.

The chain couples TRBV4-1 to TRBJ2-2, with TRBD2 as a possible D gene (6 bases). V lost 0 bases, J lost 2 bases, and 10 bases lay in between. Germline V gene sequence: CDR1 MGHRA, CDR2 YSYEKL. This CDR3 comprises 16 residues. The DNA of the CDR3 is TGCGCCAGCAGCCAAGATCCAGCGGGTAACACCGGGGAGCTGTTTTTT. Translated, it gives CASSQDPAGNTGELFF.